What follows are 5 T cell receptor beta chains derived from one specimen sequenced in a study of T cell changes during pregnancy in multiple sclerosis. Clones were read by immunoSEQ multiplex PCR, and TCRdb kept only the in-frame ones, dropping some. The data show under 30,000 clones, around nine tenths seen once. The sample consisted of CD4+ T cells from peripheral blood mononuclear cells, taken in the first trimester of pregnancy. The receptors here all came from a female donor in good health, enrolled as a control in a pregnancy study.

The chain uses TRBV28 and TRBJ2-3; 9 bases line up with TRBD2. Per germline, CDR1 MDHEN and CDR2 SYDVKM. With V trimmed by 3 bases and J by 2 bases, 9 bases remained unmatched. The CDR3 sequence is 17 residues long. The CDR3 region is CASSLFASGKPTDTQYF. Here the CDR3 DNA reads TGTGCCAGCAGTTTGTTCGCTAGCGGGAAGCCCACAGATACGCAGTATTTT.

This chain joins TRBV28 and TRBJ1-2, with 10 bases identical to TRBD1. The CDR3 sequence is 13 residues long. J was trimmed by 3 bases and V by 7 bases; bases with no gene match: 2. Germline CDR1 MDHEN, CDR2 SYDVKM. The CDR3: CASMGTGDYGYTF. In DNA form, the CDR3 reads TGTGCCAGCATGGGGACAGGGGACTATGGCTACACCTTC.

The rearrangement uses TRBV28 and TRBJ1-1, with D perhaps matching TRBD1 (5 bases). Between the trimmed V and J ends, which lost 3 bases and 8 bases, there was a span of 22 bases. The CDR3 spans 16 residues. The V gene's germline CDR1 is MDHEN and CDR2 SYDVKM. The CDR3 region is CASSFWRRQPGAEAFF. The CDR3 DNA reads as TGTGCCAGCAGTTTCTGGAGGCGACAGCCGGGAGCCGAAGCTTTCTTT.

The rearrangement joins TRBV7-8 to TRBJ1-6, with TRBD1 identical over 7 bases. The CDR3 is 15 amino acids. Losses at the gene ends were 4 bases for V and 10 bases for J; bases not matched to a gene: 10. CDR1 is SGHVS and CDR2 is FQNEAQ in the germline V gene. As DNA, the CDR3 is TGTGCCAGCAGCTCACACCGGGACAGAGGCTCACCCCTCCACTTT. It encodes CASSSHRDRGSPLHF.

This clone is a singleton in its sample. This chain connects TRBV5-1 to TRBJ2-3; 10 bases map to TRBD2. Looked up from germline, CDR1 is SGHRS and CDR2 is YFSETQ. The CDR3 is made up of 17 amino acids. V was clipped by 0 bases and J by 5 bases; unmatched bases: 9. The CDR3 here is CASSLARLAGARDTQYF. In nucleotides, the CDR3 is TGCGCCAGCAGCTTGGCCAGGCTAGCGGGAGCGAGAGATACGCAGTATTTT.